This is a list of T cell receptor beta chains from one sample in a study of cytomegalovirus exposure and HLA in healthy donors. The assay was immunoSEQ multiplex PCR, and TCRdb's table has in-frame clones only and misses some. The sample records around 180,000 clones, 75% to 90% being singletons. Sequenced input: PBMCs. These receptors all come from a man aged 25 to 40 in good health and CMV-seropositive. The CDR3 runs from the conserved cysteine through the conserved F or W. D genes are given only for firm matches. Expanded clones get a size class; other rows say once, few or many, or leave the size out.

j_gene: TRBJ2-7
d_gene: TRBD1
abundance: once
v_gene: TRBV10-1
CDR3nt: TGCGCCAGCAGCGATAGGACAGGGGGGACCTACGAGCAGTACTTC
CDR3aa: CASSDRTGGTYEQYF

j_gene: TRBJ2-1
d_gene: .
abundance: .
v_gene: TRBV4-2
CDR3nt: TGTGCCAGCAGCCGCCTAGCTGAAGGCCCCTACAATGAGCAGTTCTTC
CDR3aa: CASSRLAEGPYNEQFF

j_gene: TRBJ1-5
d_gene: .
abundance: .
v_gene: TRBV28
CDR3nt: TGTGCCAGCAGTCAGAGACGGGGGAGAAATCAGCCCCAGCATTTT
CDR3aa: CASSQRRGRNQPQHF

j_gene: TRBJ2-5
d_gene: TRBD2
abundance: once
v_gene: TRBV13
CDR3nt: TGTGCCAGCAGCTCAACTAGCGGGGGAAAAGAGACCCAGTACTTC
CDR3aa: CASSSTSGGKETQYF

j_gene: TRBJ2-2
d_gene: TRBD2
abundance: .
v_gene: TRBV7-2
CDR3nt: TGTGCCAGCAGCTCCGGGACTAGCGGGAGCATGGGCGGGGAGCTGTTTTTT
CDR3aa: CASSSGTSGSMGGELFF

j_gene: TRBJ2-6
d_gene: TRBD1
abundance: .
v_gene: TRBV7-9
CDR3nt: TGTGCCAGCAGCTTAGAGCCAGGGGGCGCGTCTGGGGCCAACGTCCTGACTTTC
CDR3aa: CASSLEPGGASGANVLTF

j_gene: TRBJ2-5
d_gene: TRBD2
abundance: .
v_gene: TRBV7-9
CDR3nt: TGTGCCAGCAGCTTAGCGGATCAACTAGCGGGGGAGGCGGAGACCCAGTACTTC
CDR3aa: CASSLADQLAGEAETQYF

j_gene: TRBJ1-3
d_gene: .
abundance: .
v_gene: TRBV27
CDR3nt: TGTGCCAGCAGTTACTCAACTCCAGGGGACTCTGGAAACACCATATATTTT
CDR3aa: CASSYSTPGDSGNTIYF

j_gene: TRBJ2-3
d_gene: TRBD1
abundance: .
v_gene: TRBV6-1
CDR3nt: TGTGCCAGCGGGGACAGGGGGACCACAGATACGCAGTATTTT
CDR3aa: CASGDRGTTDTQYF

j_gene: TRBJ1-1
d_gene: .
abundance: once
v_gene: TRBV18
CDR3nt: TGTGCCAGCTCACGGCTTTTCGGACAGACTGAAACTGAAGCTTTCTTT
CDR3aa: CASSRLFGQTETEAFF

j_gene: TRBJ2-1
d_gene: TRBD1
abundance: .
v_gene: TRBV28
CDR3nt: TGTGCCAGCAGCCTAACACAGGGGGCGACTGACGGTGAGCAGTTCTTC
CDR3aa: CASSLTQGATDGEQFF

j_gene: TRBJ1-1
d_gene: .
abundance: .
v_gene: TRBV19
CDR3nt: TGTGCCAGTAGTATAGGACAGACTGTAATGAACACTGAAGCTTTCTTT
CDR3aa: CASSIGQTVMNTEAFF

j_gene: TRBJ2-7
d_gene: .
abundance: .
v_gene: TRBV6-1
CDR3nt: TGTGCCAGCAGTGATCGGCGGGGGCTTCCCGGCGAGCAGTACTTC
CDR3aa: CASSDRRGLPGEQYF

j_gene: TRBJ1-5
d_gene: .
abundance: .
v_gene: TRBV7-8
CDR3nt: TGTGCCAGCAGTGAGTCCAGCGGGGTAATTCAGCCCCAGCATTTT
CDR3aa: CASSESSGVIQPQHF

j_gene: TRBJ2-5
d_gene: TRBD2
abundance: .
v_gene: TRBV4-2
CDR3nt: TGTGCCAGCAGCCAAGAGCTAGCGGGGGGACACCCGCAAGAGACCCAGTACTTC
CDR3aa: CASSQELAGGHPQETQYF

j_gene: TRBJ1-2
d_gene: .
abundance: .
v_gene: TRBV19
CDR3nt: TGTGCCAGTAGTAGGGCCCCTAACTATGGCTACACCTTC
CDR3aa: CASSRAPNYGYTF

j_gene: TRBJ2-7
d_gene: .
abundance: .
v_gene: TRBV12-2
CDR3nt: TGTGCAAGTCGCCCTGGGACAGGACTATGTTACGAGCAGTACTTC
CDR3aa: CASRPGTGLCYEQYF

j_gene: TRBJ2-2
d_gene: .
abundance: once
v_gene: TRBV5-1
CDR3nt: TGCGCCAGCAGCTGGGACTCCCTTAACACCGGGGAGCTGTTTTTT
CDR3aa: CASSWDSLNTGELFF

j_gene: TRBJ2-2
d_gene: TRBD2
abundance: .
v_gene: TRBV15
CDR3nt: TGTGCCACCAGCGGGCTAGCGGGGGGAGTACCCGGGGAGCTGTTTTTT
CDR3aa: CATSGLAGGVPGELFF